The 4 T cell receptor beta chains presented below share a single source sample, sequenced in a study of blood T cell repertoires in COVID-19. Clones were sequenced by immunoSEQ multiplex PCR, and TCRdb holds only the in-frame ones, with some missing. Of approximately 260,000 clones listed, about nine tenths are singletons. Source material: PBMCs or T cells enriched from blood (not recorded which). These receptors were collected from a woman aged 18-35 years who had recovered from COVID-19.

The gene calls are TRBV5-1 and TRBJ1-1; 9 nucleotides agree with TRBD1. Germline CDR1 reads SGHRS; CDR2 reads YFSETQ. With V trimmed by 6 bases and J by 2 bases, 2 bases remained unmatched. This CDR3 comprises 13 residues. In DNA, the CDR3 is TGCGCCAGCATGGGACAGGGAAACACTGAAGCTTTCTTT. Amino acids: CASMGQGNTEAFF.

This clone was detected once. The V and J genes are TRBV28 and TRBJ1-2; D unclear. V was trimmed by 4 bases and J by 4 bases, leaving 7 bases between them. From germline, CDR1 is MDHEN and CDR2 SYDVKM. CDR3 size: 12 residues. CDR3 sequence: CASSSQVYGYTF. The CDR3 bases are TGTGCCAGCAGTTCCCAGGTCTATGGCTACACCTTC.

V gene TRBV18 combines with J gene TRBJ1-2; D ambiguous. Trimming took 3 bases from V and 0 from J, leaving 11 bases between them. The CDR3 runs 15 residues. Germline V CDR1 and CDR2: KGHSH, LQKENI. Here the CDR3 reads CASSPPGVPNYGYTF. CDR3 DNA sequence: TGTGCCAGCTCACCTCCGGGAGTACCTAACTATGGCTACACCTTC.

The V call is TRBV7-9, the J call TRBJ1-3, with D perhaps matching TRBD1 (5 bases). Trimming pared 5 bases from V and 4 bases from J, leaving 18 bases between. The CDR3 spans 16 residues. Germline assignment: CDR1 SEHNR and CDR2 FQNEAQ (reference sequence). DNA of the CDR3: TGTGCCAGCAGCCAATCAGCCGGGACTGGAGGAAACACCATATATTTT. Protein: CASSQSAGTGGNTIYF.